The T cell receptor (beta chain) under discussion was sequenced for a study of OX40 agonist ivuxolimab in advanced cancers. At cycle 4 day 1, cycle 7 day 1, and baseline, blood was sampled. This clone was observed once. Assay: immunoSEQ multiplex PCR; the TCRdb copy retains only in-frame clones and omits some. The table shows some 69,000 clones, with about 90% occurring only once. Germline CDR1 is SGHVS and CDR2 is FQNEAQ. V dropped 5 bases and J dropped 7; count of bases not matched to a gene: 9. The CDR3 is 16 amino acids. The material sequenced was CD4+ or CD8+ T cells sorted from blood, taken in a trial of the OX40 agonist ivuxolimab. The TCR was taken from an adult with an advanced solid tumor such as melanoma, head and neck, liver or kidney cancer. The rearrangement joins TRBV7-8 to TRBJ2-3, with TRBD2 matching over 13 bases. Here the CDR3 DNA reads TGTGCCAGCAGCCCCCGACTAGCGGGAGGTGATCATACGCAGTATTTT. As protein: CASSPRLAGGDHTQYF.